A single T cell receptor (beta chain) is shown here with its context. The antigen is undetermined. V lost 1 base and J 10 bases, leaving 8 bases between the germline ends. Germline V gene data show CDR1 as SEHNR and CDR2 as FQNEAQ (reference sequence). This CDR3 is 12 amino acids long. RNA was isolated and reverse transcribed to cDNA, the sequencing template. The table came from immunoSEQ multiplex PCR; TCRdb's copy has only in-frame clones and leaves some out. This table has 150,000 or so clones, over 70% appearing once. This specimen comes from a study of CD8+ T cells in alopecia areata. General study findings and limits: Researchers reported that TCR sharing among patients proved less clear than in mice, possibly HLA-linked. Researchers report lesional scalp, most notably alopecia totalis/universalis, outstripped normal scalp in clonality.

The receptor was derived from a human donor with alopecia areata. The sequences come from CD8+ T cells sorted from blood, collected at week 0. The V call is TRBV7-9, the J call TRBJ2-1; D gene unclear. DNA for the CDR3: TGTGCCAGCAGCTTAGTGTCCCTCGAGCAGTTCTTC. Residues: CASSLVSLEQFF.